Listed here is a single TCR beta chain. The source of the sample is a study of blood T cell repertoires in COVID-19. As for the study in general: Italy, Spain and the United States were the sources of the convalescent and acute COVID-19 samples. The cDNA or gDNA used as material had been derived from T cells, B-cell-depleted T cells, or PBMCs.

Original processing notes: Using reference gene primer amplification, nucleated cell counts were estimated. Generated by immunoSEQ multiplex PCR, the TCRdb table keeps only in-frame clones and is missing some. The V and J calls and clone size are taken from that table; D and trimming were inferred from the DNA. Counted here are over 130,000 clones, roughly four fifths occurring once; the ten biggest clones make up approximately 9.4%. V lost 1 base to trimming and J lost 6 bases, with 12 bases between them. Germline V gives CDR1 SGHTA, CDR2 FQGNSA. The CDR3 has 15 amino acids. The J gene is TRBJ1-4, the V gene TRBV7-2, with D maybe TRBD1 (6 bases). The TCR sequence derives from a woman between 45 and 65 years old with active or convalescent COVID-19. The sequencing input was peripheral blood. CDR3 in amino acids: CASSLVGGQDEKLFF. CDR3 sequence (DNA): TGTGCCAGCAGCTTAGTCGGGGGGCAGGATGAAAAACTGTTTTTT.